A selection of T cell receptor beta chains follows, all from one sample in a study of tumor and adjacent non-tumor tissue in lung cancer. TCRdb re-called the multiplex PCR reads with MiXCR, one entry per CDR3 protein. The sample records under 150,000 distinct CDR3 sequences, about 71% being singletons. The specimen sequenced was lung tumor tissue. These receptor sequences come from a man aged 55-75 years with small cell lung cancer. CDR3s include the opening cysteine and the closing phenylalanine or tryptophan. The D gene is left open where the match is weak.

TRBJ2-5	NA	TRBV29-1	CSVSGQRFRETQYF
TRBJ1-2	TRBD1	TRBV7-8	CARSWDRGLYGYTF
TRBJ1-5	NA	TRBV28	CASMTGNQPQHF
TRBJ2-7	NA	TRBV11-2	CTSSLAPYYEQYF
TRBJ1-4	NA	TRBV7-8	CGSSSARGLVKLFF
TRBJ2-5	TRBD2	TRBV28	CASSPAGGETQYF
TRBJ1-2	NA	TRBV6-1	CASSWTAAYGYTF
TRBJ2-7	NA	TRBV5-6	CASSLKGTFYEQYF
TRBJ2-1	NA	TRBV6-1	CAGIQWNPYNEQFF
TRBJ2-3	NA	TRBV5-1	CASIRTASRTSKDTQYF
TRBJ2-1	TRBD2	TRBV29-1	CSVGTSGRESYNEQFF
TRBJ2-3	TRBD2	TRBV7-9	CASGLAGGPGDMQYF
TRBJ2-1	NA	TRBV30	CAWTIGERAGQNEQFF
TRBJ2-5	NA	TRBV6-1	CDSRTAWVSETQYF
TRBJ1-2	NA	TRBV5-1	CASSLIGIYGYTF
TRBJ1-6	NA	TRBV6-5	CASCYPGAGRVDSPLHF
TRBJ2-2	NA	TRBV20-1	CSASWGASTGGLFF
TRBJ1-2	NA	TRBV6-6	CASTRGAYGYTF
TRBJ2-5	NA	TRBV5-6	CASSFGGVLGTQYF
TRBJ2-5	TRBD1	TRBV11-3	CASSADRGSQETQFF
TRBJ2-3	NA	TRBV2	CASSPGLDTDTQYF
TRBJ2-5	NA	TRBV12-3/TRBV12-4	CASSSVRRGQETQYF
TRBJ2-1	TRBD1	TRBV29-1	CSVAWTGGTYNEQFF
TRBJ2-5	TRBD2	TRBV11-3	CASSFPGTSRTTVQETEYF
TRBJ2-2	NA	TRBV12-3/TRBV12-4	CASSLDRRSNTGELFF
TRBJ1-5	TRBD1	TRBV6-1	CASSAVGTAVQPQHF
TRBJ2-7	NA	TRBV11-2	CASIPVSAYDQYF
TRBJ2-7	NA	TRBV5-4	CVSSLVRETVNEQYF
TRBJ2-2	NA	TRBV5-4	CASSLASVGTEELFF
TRBJ1-1	NA	TRBV11-2	CASSLGLGFEAFF
TRBJ2-1	NA	TRBV29-1	CSAGGNEQLF
TRBJ2-4	NA	TRBV11-3	CASSLGGAKNIRYF
TRBJ1-2	NA	TRBV6-1	CASSPIDNNRGFTF
TRBJ2-5	TRBD2	TRBV6-2/TRBV6-3	CASSSSGRAGETQYF
TRBJ2-3	NA	TRBV5-4	CASSHAARGTDTQYF
TRBJ1-3	NA	TRBV4-2	CASSQGGGTKNTIYF
TRBJ2-3	NA	TRBV4-1	CASSQDSLVGVGLADTQYF
TRBJ1-2	NA	TRBV6-2/TRBV6-3	CASSYSSQANYGYIF
TRBJ1-1	NA	TRBV20-1	CSATGAGWGNTEDFF
TRBJ2-1	TRBD2	TRBV20-1	CSAKVRLAGAHEQFF
TRBJ2-5	NA	TRBV11-1	CASSSQGGVGETQYF
TRBJ2-1	NA	TRBV5-1	CASSEGAPVYNEQFF
TRBJ2-1	NA	TRBV7-9	CASSSVSGEQFF
TRBJ2-1	NA	TRBV5-1	CASSVVTAPLVQFF
TRBJ2-7	NA	TRBV5-4	CDSSFLDEQYF
TRBJ1-1	NA	TRBV5-1	CASSLEESRGNTEAFF
TRBJ2-1	TRBD2	TRBV28	CASSSSWGGSVNEQFF
TRBJ2-7	NA	TRBV20-1	CSASGTFYEQYF
TRBJ1-3	NA	TRBV6-5	CASSYGPPPGNTIYF
TRBJ2-1	NA	TRBV29-1	CGSGTTAEQFF
TRBJ2-5	TRBD1	TRBV25-1	CASSELRRGTGGAETQYF
TRBJ2-3	TRBD2	TRBV20-1	CSAAGGGTDTQYF
TRBJ1-1	TRBD1	TRBV6-6	CASSYPGQGDTEAFF
TRBJ2-2	TRBD2	TRBV5-4	CTSSSRLAGEYTGELFF